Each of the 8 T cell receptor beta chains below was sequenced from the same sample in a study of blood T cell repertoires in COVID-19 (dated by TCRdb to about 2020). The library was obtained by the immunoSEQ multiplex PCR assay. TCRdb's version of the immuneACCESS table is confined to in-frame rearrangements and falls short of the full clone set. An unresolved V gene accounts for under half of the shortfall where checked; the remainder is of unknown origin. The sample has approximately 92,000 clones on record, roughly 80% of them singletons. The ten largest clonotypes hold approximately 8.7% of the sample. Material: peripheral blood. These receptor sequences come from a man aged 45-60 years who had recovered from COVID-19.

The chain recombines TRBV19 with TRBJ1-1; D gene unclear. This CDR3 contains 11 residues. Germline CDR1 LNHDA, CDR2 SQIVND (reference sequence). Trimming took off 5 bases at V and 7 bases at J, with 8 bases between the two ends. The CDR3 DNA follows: TGTGCCAGTAGTTTCTTCTATGAAGCTTTCTTT. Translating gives CASSFFYEAFF.

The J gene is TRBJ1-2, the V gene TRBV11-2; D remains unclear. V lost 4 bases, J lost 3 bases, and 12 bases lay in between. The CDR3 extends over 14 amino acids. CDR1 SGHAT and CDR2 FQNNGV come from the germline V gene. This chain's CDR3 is CASSSPFGDYGYTF. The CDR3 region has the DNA TGTGCCAGCAGCTCCCCCTTCGGAGACTATGGCTACACCTTC.

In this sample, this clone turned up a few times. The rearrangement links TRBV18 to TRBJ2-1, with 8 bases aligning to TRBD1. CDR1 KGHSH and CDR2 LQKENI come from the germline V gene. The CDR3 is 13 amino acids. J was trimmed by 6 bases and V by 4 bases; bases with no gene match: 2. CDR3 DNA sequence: TGTGCCAGCTCACGGGACAGGCTCAATGAGCAGTTCTTC. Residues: CASSRDRLNEQFF.

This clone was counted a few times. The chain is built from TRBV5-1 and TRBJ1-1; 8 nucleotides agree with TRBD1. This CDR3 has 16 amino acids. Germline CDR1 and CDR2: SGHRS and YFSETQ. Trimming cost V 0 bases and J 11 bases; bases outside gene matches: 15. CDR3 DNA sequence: TGCGCCAGCAGCTTGGGTCCCGGGACAGGCCCTGAGGGTGCTTTCTTT. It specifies CASSLGPGTGPEGAFF.

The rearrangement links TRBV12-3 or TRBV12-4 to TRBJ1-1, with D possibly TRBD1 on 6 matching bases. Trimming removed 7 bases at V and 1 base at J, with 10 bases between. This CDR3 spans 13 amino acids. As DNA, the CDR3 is TGTGCCAGCAAGGCAGGGGAGAACACTGAAGCTTTCTTT. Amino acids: CASKAGENTEAFF.

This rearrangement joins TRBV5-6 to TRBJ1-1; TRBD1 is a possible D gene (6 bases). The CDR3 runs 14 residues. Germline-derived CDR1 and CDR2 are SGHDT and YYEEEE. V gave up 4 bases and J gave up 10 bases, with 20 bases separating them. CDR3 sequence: CASSRRQEQGPAFF. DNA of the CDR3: TGTGCCAGCAGCCGTAGACAGGAACAAGGGCCAGCTTTCTTT.

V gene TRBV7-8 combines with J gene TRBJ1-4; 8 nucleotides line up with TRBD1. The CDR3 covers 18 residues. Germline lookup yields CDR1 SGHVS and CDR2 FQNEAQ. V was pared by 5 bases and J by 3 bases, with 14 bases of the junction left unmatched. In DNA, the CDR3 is TGTGCCAGCAGCCCTATAATGGACAGGGCGGCAGCTAATGAAAAACTGTTTTTT. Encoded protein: CASSPIMDRAAANEKLFF.

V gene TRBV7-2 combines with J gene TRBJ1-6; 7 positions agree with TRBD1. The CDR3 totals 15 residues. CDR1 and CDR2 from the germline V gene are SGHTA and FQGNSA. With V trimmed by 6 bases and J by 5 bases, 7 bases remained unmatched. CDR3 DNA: TGTGCCAGCAGAACTCGGACAGGAGATAATTCACCCCTCCACTTT. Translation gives CASRTRTGDNSPLHF. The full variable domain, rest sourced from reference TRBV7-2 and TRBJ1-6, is GAGVSQSPSNKVTEKGKDVELRCDPISGHTALYWYRQSLGQGLEFLIYFQGNSAPDKSGLPSDRFSAERTGGSVSTLTIQRTQQEDSAVYLCASRTRTGDNSPLHFGNGTRLTVT.